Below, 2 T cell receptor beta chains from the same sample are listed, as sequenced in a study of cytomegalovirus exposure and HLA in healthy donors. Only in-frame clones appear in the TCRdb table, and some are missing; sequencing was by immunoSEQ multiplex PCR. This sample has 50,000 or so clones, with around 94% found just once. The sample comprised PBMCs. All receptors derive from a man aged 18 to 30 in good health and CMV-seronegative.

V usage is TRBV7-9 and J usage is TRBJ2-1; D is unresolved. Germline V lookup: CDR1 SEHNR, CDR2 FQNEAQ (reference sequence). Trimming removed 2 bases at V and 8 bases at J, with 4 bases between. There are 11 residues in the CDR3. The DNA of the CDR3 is TGTGCCAGCAGCTTACAATATGAGCAGTTCTTC. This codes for CASSLQYEQFF.

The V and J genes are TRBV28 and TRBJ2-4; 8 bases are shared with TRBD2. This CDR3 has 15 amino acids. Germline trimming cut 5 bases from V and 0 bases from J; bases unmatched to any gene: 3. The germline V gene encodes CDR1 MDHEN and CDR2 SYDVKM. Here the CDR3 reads CASSPGGGAKNIQYF. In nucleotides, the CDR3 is TGTGCCAGCAGTCCCGGGGGGGGAGCCAAAAACATTCAGTACTTC. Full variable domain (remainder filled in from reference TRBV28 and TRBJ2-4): DVKVTQSSRYLVKRTGEKVFLECVQDMDHENMFWYRQDPGLGLRLIYFSYDVKMKEKGDIPEGYSVSREKKERFSLILESASTNQTSMYLCASSPGGGAKNIQYFGAGTRLSVL.